This TCR beta chain was profiled in a study of blood T cell repertoires in COVID-19. Overall study context: COVID-19 samples from acute and convalescent phases originated in the United States, Italy and Spain.

Germline CDR1 is LNHDA and CDR2 is SQIVND (reference sequence). V lost 6 bases, J lost 1 base, and 8 bases stayed unmatched. The CDR3 has 16 amino acids. Remarks on this clone: Additional DNA sequences in this sample encode the identical CDR3.

TCRdb keeps only in-frame clones here, not all; method: immunoSEQ multiplex PCR. The data contain around 81,000 clones, just over 85% of them seen just once; the ten biggest clones take up more than 4.5%. The chain recombines TRBV19 with TRBJ2-3; 9 bases match TRBD1. Sequenced: peripheral blood. This receptor was obtained from a woman of 80 years or more with acute or convalescent COVID-19. The CDR3 loop is CASSSHRDRGTDTQYF. CDR3 sequence (DNA): TGTGCCAGTAGCAGCCACCGGGACAGGGGCACAGATACGCAGTATTTT.